These 9 T cell receptor beta chains share one sample of origin, sequenced in a study of cytomegalovirus exposure and HLA in healthy donors. PCR amplification relied on 60 Vbeta primers (plus 13 Jbeta primers). Using immunoSEQ multiplex PCR, the repertoire was profiled, and TCRdb retains in-frame clones only, with some absent. Among about 250,000 clones listed, approximately 85% were seen once. The sample was PBMCs. These receptors all come from a girl aged 2 to 9 in good health and CMV-seronegative.

As for this clone: Compared with germline, one end of the junction differs, possibly owing to a read error. The rearrangement uses TRBV7-9 and TRBJ1-1, with 9 bases that match TRBD1. Looked up from germline, CDR1 is SEHNR and CDR2 is FQNEAQ (reference sequence). The CDR3 is 16 amino acids. Written as DNA, the CDR3 is TGTTCCAGCAGCTTAGCGGTGACCGGGACAGGGATAAGGGCTTTCTTT. Protein: CSSSLAVTGTGIRAFF.

This chain joins TRBV5-1 and TRBJ2-7, with 11 bases matching TRBD2. Germline CDR1 and CDR2: SGHRS and YFSETQ. V gave up 3 bases and J gave up 5 bases; unmatched junction bases: 7. The CDR3 has 15 residues. CDR3 sequence: CASSSYTSGSHEQYF. The CDR3 nucleotides are TGCGCCAGCAGCTCCTACACTAGCGGGAGCCACGAGCAGTACTTC.

J is TRBJ2-7 and V is TRBV5-1; D not resolved. Trimming pared 1 base from V and 0 bases from J, leaving 5 bases between. CDR1 SGHRS and CDR2 YFSETQ come from the germline V gene. CDR3 length equals 13 residues. CDR3 sequence (DNA): TGCGCCAGCAGCTTGTCTAGCTCCTACGAGCAGTACTTC. Amino acid sequence: CASSLSSSYEQYF. The full variable domain, with the rest looked up from reference TRBV5-1 and TRBJ2-7, is KAGVTQTPRYLIKTRGQQVTLSCSPISGHRSVSWYQQTPGQGLQFLFEYFSETQRNKGNFPGRFSGRQFSNSRSEMNVSTLELGDSALYLCASSLSSSYEQYFGPGTRLTVT.

The chain carries TRBV30 and TRBJ1-2; 7 nucleotides align to TRBD1. Trimming took 5 bases from V and 9 from J; bases not matched to a gene: 6. This CDR3 is built from 11 residues. CDR1 is GTSNPN and CDR2 is SVGIG in the germline V gene (reference sequence). The CDR3 sequence is CAWAETGRYTF. The CDR3 DNA sequence: TGTGCCTGGGCCGAGACAGGGCGCTACACCTTC.

The chain recombines TRBV7-9 with TRBJ2-1, with D possibly matching TRBD1 (6 bases). Trimming took 5 bases from V and 3 from J, leaving 17 bases between them. The V gene's germline CDR1 is SEHNR and CDR2 FQNEAQ (reference sequence). The CDR3 has 16 amino acids. In nucleotides, the CDR3 is TGTGCCAGCAGCGTCAGGATGGGGACACTCTACAATGAGCAGTTCTTC. It translates to CASSVRMGTLYNEQFF.

The V and J genes are TRBV4-1 and TRBJ2-7; 10 bases match TRBD1. J lost 0 bases, V lost 1 base, and 0 bases had no gene match. Looked up from germline, CDR1 is MGHRA and CDR2 is YSYEKL. The CDR3 runs 15 residues. CDR3 DNA sequence: TGCGCCAGCAGCCAAGGGGACAGGGGCTCCTACGAGCAGTACTTC. As protein: CASSQGDRGSYEQYF.

This rearrangement joins TRBV9 to TRBJ1-4; a possible D gene is TRBD1 (5 bases). Looked up from germline, CDR1 is SGDLS and CDR2 is YYNGEE. CDR3 length: 17 residues. V lost 4 bases to trimming and J lost 7 bases, with 23 bases between them. CDR3: CASSPGVSQGGGEKLFF. The DNA of the CDR3 is TGTGCCAGCAGCCCGGGAGTTAGCCAGGGAGGAGGTGAAAAACTGTTTTTT. The whole variable domain, filled in from reference TRBV9 and TRBJ1-4, reads DSGVTQTPKHLITATGQRVTLRCSPRSGDLSVYWYQQSLDQGLQFLIQYYNGEERAKGNILERFSAQQFPDLHSELNLSSLELGDSALYFCASSPGVSQGGGEKLFFGSGTQLSVL.

V is TRBV29-1 and J is TRBJ1-2; D is perhaps TRBD1 (5 bases). CDR1 and CDR2 (germline): SQVTM, ANQGSEA. Trimming stripped 7 bases from V and 4 bases from J, with 16 bases between. CDR3 length equals 13 residues. The CDR3: CSAEEGRGYGYTF. DNA of the CDR3: TGCAGCGCCGAGGAGGGACGGGGCTATGGCTACACCTTC. The full variable domain, its missing parts supplied by reference TRBV29-1 and TRBJ1-2, is SAVISQKPSRDICQRGTSLTIQCQVDSQVTMMFWYRQQPGQSLTLIATANQGSEATYESGFVIDKFPISRPNLTFSTLTVSNMSPEDSSIYLCSAEEGRGYGYTFGSGTRLTVV.

This chain links TRBV2 with TRBJ2-1, with D unclear. The CDR3 consists of 14 residues. Germline V CDR1 and CDR2: SNHLY, FYNNEI. Trimming removed 4 bases at V and 7 bases at J, with 14 bases between. CDR3 in amino acids: CASSASVVTNEQFF. In DNA, the CDR3 is TGTGCCAGCAGTGCCTCCGTAGTAACTAATGAGCAGTTCTTC.